Below, one T cell receptor beta chain is given with its context. The sample comes from a study of blood T cell repertoires in COVID-19. Across the study: Some COVID-19 samples were acute and others convalescent; all came from the United States, Italy and Spain. The cDNA or gDNA used as material had been derived from T cells, B-cell-depleted T cells, or PBMCs.

Authors' processing steps: How many nucleated cells were present was estimated from reference gene primer amplification. Libraries were prepared by immunoSEQ multiplex PCR; TCRdb keeps only in-frame clonotypes and omits some of them. V, J and clone size reflect that table, while D and trimming were determined from the DNA. Seen here are approximately 100,000 clones, roughly four fifths observed once, and the top ten hold around 5.8%. The CDR3 is made up of 13 amino acids. CDR1 GTSNPN and CDR2 SVGIG come from the germline V gene (reference sequence). Unmatched junction bases numbered 7, after V lost 3 bases and J lost 9 bases.

The sequence was collected from a man in his sixties with acute or convalescent COVID-19. Sequencing was done on a sample of peripheral blood. V gene TRBV30 combines with J gene TRBJ2-1, with 8 bases aligning to TRBD2. CDR3 in DNA: TGTGCCTGGAGCGGGGGGGTAAGCGGTGAGCAGTTCTTC. Protein sequence: CAWSGGVSGEQFF.